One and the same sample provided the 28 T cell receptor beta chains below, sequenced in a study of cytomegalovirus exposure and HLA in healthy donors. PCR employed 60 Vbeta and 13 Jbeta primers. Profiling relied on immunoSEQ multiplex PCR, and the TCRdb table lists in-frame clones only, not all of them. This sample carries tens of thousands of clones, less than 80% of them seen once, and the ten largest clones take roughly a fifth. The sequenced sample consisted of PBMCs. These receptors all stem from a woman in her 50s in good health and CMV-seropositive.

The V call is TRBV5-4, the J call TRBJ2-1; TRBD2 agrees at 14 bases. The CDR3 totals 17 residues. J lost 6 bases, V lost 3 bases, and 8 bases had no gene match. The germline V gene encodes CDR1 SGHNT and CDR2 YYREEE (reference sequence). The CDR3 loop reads CASSSPTSGGAINEQFF. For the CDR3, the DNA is TGTGCCAGCAGCTCCCCGACTAGCGGGGGGGCCATCAATGAGCAGTTCTTC.

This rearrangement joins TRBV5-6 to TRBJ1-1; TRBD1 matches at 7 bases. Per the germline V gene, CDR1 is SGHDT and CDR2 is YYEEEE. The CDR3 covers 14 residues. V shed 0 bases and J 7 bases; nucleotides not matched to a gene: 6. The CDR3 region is CASSLAGGNGEAFF. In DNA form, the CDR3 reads TGTGCCAGCAGCTTGGCAGGGGGGAACGGTGAAGCTTTCTTT. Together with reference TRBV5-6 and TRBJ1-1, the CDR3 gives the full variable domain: DAGVTQSPTHLIKTRGQQVTLRCSPKSGHDTVSWYQQALGQGPQFIFQYYEEEERQRGNFPDRFSGHQFPNYSSELNVNALLLGDSALYLCASSLAGGNGEAFFGQGTRLTVV.

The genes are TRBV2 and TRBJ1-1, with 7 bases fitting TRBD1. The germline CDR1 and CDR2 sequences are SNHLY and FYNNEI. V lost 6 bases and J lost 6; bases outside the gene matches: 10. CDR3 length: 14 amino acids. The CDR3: CASRWGTDRPEAFF. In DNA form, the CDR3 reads TGTGCCAGCAGATGGGGGACAGATAGGCCTGAAGCTTTCTTT. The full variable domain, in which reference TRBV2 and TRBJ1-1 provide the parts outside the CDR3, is EPEVTQTPSHQVTQMGQEVILRCVPISNHLYFYWYRQILGQKVEFLVSFYNNEISEKSEIFDDQFSVERPDGSNFTLKIRSTKLEDSAMYFCASRWGTDRPEAFFGQGTRLTVV.

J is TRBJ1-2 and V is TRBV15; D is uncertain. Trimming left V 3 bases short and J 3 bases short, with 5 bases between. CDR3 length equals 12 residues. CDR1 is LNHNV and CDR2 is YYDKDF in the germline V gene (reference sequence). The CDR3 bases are TGTGCCACCAGCAGGGAGGACTATGGCTACACCTTC. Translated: CATSREDYGYTF.

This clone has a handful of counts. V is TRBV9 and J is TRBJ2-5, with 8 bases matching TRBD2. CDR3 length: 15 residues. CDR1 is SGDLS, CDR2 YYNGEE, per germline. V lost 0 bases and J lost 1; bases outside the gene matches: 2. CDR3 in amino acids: CASSVAGGTQETQYF. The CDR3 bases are TGTGCCAGCAGCGTAGCGGGGGGGACCCAAGAGACCCAGTACTTC.

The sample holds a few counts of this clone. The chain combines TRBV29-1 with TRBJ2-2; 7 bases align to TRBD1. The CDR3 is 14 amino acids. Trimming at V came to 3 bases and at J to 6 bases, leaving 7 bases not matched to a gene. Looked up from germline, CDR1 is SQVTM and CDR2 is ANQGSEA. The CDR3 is CSVERQGRAGELFF. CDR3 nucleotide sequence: TGCAGCGTTGAGAGACAGGGTAGGGCCGGGGAGCTGTTTTTT.

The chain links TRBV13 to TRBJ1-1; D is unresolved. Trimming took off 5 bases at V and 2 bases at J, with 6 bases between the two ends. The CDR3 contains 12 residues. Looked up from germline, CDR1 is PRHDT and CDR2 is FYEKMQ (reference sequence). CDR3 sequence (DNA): TGTGCCAGCAGCCGGGATAACACTGAAGCTTTCTTT. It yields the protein CASSRDNTEAFF. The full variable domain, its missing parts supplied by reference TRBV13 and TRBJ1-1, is AAGVIQSPRHLIKEKRETATLKCYPIPRHDTVYWYQQGPGQDPQFLISFYEKMQSDKGSIPDRFSAQQFSDYHSELNMSSLELGDSALYFCASSRDNTEAFFGQGTRLTVV.

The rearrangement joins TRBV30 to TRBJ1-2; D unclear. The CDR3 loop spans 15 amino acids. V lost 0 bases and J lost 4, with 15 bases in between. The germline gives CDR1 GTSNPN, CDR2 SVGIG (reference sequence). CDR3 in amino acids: CAWSVEPGWVYGYTF. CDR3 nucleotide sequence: TGTGCCTGGAGTGTAGAGCCGGGGTGGGTCTATGGCTACACCTTC.

CDR3: CASLGQGHTEAFF. The CDR3 DNA follows: TGTGCCAGCTTAGGGCAGGGGCACACTGAAGCTTTCTTT. The rearrangement links TRBV2 to TRBJ1-1, with TRBD1 as a possible D gene (6 bases). Trimming left V 8 bases short and J 3 bases short, with 13 bases between. From germline, CDR1 is SNHLY and CDR2 FYNNEI. The CDR3 is 13 amino acids. Full variable domain (remainder filled in from reference TRBV2 and TRBJ1-1): EPEVTQTPSHQVTQMGQEVILRCVPISNHLYFYWYRQILGQKVEFLVSFYNNEISEKSEIFDDQFSVERPDGSNFTLKIRSTKLEDSAMYFCASLGQGHTEAFFGQGTRLTVV.

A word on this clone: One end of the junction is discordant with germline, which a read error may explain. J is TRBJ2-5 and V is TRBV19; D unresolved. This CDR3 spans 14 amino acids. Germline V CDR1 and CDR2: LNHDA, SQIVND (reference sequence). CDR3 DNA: TGTGCCAGTAGTATAGTGGGTAAACAAGAGGCCCAGTACTTC. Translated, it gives CASSIVGKQEAQYF.

DNA for the CDR3: TGTGCCAGTAGTATACGAACCACGGGGGCCTACGAGCAGTACTTC. It codes for CASSIRTTGAYEQYF. This chain joins TRBV19 and TRBJ2-7; TRBD2 is a possible D gene (6 bases). CDR3 length: 15 amino acids. In germline, CDR1 is LNHDA, CDR2 SQIVND (reference sequence). Deletions cut 2 bases from V and 2 bases from J, with 13 bases between.

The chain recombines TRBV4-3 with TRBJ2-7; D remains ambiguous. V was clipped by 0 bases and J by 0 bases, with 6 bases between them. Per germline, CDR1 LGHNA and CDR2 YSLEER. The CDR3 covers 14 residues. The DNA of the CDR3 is TGCGCCAGCAGCCAAGATCGTTTCTCCTACGAGCAGTACTTC. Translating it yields CASSQDRFSYEQYF.

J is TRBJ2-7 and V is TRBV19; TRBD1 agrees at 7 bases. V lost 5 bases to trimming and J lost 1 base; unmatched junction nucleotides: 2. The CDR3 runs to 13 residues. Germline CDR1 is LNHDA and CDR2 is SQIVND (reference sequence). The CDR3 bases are TGTGCCAGTAGTGTGGGACAGTCCTACGAGCAGTACTTC. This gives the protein CASSVGQSYEQYF.

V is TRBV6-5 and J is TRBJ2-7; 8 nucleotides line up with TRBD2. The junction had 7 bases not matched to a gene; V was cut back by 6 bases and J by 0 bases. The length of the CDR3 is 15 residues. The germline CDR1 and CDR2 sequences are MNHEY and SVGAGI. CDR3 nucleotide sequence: TGTGCCAGCAGCCGGGGGGGTGGGAACTCCTACGAGCAGTACTTC. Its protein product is CASSRGGGNSYEQYF.

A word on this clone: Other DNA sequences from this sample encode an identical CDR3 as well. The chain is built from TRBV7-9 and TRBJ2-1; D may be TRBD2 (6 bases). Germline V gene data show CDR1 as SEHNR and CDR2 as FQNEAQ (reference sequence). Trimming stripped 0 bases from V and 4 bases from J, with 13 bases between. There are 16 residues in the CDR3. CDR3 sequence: CASSLALAGTYNEQFF. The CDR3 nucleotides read TGTGCCAGCAGCTTAGCGTTGGCGGGGACTTACAATGAGCAGTTCTTC. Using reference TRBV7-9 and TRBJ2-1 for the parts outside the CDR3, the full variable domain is DTGVSQNPRHKITKRGQNVTFRCDPISEHNRLYWYRQTLGQGPEFLTYFQNEAQLEKSRLLSDRFSAERPKGSFSTLEIQRTEQGDSAMYLCASSLALAGTYNEQFFGPGTRLTVL.

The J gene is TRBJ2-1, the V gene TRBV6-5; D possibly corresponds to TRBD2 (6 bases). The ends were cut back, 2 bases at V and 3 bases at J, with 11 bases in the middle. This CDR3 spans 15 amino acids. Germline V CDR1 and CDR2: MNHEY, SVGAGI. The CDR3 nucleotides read TGTGCCAGCAGTTACCAAACCGGGGGCTACAATGAGCAGTTCTTC. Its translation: CASSYQTGGYNEQFF.

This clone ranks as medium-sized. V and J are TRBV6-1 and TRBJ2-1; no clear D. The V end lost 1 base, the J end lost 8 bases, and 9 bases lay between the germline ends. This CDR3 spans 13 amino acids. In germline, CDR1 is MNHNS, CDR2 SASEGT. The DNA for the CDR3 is TGTGCCAGCAGTGAAGAACATATCGATGAGCAGTTCTTC. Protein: CASSEEHIDEQFF.

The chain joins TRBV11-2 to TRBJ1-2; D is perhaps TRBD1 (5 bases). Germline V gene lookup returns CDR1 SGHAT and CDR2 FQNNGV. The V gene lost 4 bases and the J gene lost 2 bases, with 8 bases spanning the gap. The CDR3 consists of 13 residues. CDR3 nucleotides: TGTGCCAGCAGCTCACGGGGGAACTATGGCTACACCTTC. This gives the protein CASSSRGNYGYTF. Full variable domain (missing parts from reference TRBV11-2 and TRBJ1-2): EAGVAQSPRYKIIEKRQSVAFWCNPISGHATLYWYQQILGQGPKLLIQFQNNGVVDDSQLPKDRFSAERLKGVDSTLKIQPAKLEDSAVYLCASSSRGNYGYTFGSGTRLTVV.

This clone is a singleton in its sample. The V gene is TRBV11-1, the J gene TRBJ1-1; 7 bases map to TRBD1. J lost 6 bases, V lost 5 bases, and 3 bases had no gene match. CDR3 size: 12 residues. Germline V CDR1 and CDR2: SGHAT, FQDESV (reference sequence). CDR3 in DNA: TGTGCCAGCAGCCCCACAGGGGCTGAAGCTTTCTTT. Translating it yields CASSPTGAEAFF.

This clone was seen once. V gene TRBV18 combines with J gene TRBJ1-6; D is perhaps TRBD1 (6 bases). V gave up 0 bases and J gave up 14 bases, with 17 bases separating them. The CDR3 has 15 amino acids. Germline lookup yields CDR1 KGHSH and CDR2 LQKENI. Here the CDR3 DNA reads TGTGCCAGCTCACCACCGGGGCAGGGGCCTCTGACCCTCCACTTT. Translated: CASSPPGQGPLTLHF.

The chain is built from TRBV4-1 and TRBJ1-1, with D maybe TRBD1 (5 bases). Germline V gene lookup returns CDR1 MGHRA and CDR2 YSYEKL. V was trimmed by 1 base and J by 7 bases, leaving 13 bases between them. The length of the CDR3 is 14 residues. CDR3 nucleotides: TGCGCCAGCAGCCAAGTAGGTCAGGGAAATGAAGCTTTCTTT. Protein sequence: CASSQVGQGNEAFF.

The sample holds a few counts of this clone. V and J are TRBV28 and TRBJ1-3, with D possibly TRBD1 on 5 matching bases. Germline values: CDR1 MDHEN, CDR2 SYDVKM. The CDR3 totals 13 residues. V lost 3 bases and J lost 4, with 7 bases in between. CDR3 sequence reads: CASSLTAGNTIYF. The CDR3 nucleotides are TGTGCCAGCAGTTTGACAGCCGGAAACACCATATATTTT.

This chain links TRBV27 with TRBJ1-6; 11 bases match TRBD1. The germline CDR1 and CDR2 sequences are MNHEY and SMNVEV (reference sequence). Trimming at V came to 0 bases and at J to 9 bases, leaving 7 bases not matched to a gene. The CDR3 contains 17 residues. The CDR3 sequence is CASSLSSPGTGGSPLHF. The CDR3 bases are TGTGCCAGCAGTTTATCATCCCCCGGGACAGGGGGTTCACCCCTCCACTTT.

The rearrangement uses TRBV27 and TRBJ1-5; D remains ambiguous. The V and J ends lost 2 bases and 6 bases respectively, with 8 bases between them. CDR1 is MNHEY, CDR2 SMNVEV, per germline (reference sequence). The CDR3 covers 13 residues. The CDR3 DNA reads TGTGCCAGCAGTTTAAGCGGGTTTCAGCCCCAGCATTTT. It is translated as CASSLSGFQPQHF.

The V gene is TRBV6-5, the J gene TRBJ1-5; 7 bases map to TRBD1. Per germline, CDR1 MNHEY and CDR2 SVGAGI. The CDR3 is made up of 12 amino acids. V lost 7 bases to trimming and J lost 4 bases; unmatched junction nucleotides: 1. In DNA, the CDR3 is TGTGCCAGCATGACAGGGAATCAGCCCCAGCATTTT. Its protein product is CASMTGNQPQHF.

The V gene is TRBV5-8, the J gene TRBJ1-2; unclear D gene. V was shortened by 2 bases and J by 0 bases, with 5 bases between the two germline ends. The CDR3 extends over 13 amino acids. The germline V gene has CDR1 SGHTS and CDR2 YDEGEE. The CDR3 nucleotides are TGTGCCAGCAGCTTCAGGTCTAACTATGGCTACACCTTC. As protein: CASSFRSNYGYTF.

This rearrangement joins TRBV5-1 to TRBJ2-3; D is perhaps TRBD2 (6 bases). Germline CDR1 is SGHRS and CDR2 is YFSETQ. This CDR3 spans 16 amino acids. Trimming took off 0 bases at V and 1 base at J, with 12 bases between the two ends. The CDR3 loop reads CASSLEGLARTDTQYF. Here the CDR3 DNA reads TGCGCCAGCAGCTTGGAGGGACTGGCCCGCACAGATACGCAGTATTTT.

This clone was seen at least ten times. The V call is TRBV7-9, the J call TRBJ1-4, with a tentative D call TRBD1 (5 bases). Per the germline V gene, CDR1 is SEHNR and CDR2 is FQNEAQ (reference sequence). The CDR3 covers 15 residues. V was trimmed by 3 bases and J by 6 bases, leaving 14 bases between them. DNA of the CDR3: TGTGCCAGCAGCTTCAGCTCTGGGGCGGATGAAAAACTGTTTTTT. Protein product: CASSFSSGADEKLFF. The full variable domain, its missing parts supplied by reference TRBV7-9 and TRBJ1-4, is DTGVSQNPRHKITKRGQNVTFRCDPISEHNRLYWYRQTLGQGPEFLTYFQNEAQLEKSRLLSDRFSAERPKGSFSTLEIQRTEQGDSAMYLCASSFSSGADEKLFFGSGTQLSVL.